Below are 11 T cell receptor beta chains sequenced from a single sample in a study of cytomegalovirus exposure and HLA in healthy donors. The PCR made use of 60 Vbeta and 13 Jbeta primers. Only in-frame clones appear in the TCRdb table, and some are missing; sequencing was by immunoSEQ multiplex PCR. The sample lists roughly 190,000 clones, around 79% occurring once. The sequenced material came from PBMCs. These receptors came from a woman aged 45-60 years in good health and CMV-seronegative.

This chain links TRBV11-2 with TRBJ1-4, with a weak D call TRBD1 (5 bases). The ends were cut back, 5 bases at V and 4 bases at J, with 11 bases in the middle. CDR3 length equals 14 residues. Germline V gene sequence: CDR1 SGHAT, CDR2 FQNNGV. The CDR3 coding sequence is TGTGCCAGCAGCCCGACAGCGAGTAATGAAAAACTGTTTTTT. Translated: CASSPTASNEKLFF.

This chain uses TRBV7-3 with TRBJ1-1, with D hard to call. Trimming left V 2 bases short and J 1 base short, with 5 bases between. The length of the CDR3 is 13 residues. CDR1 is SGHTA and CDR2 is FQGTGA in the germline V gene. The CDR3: CASSLHRNTEAFF. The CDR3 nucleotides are TGTGCCAGCAGCTTACACAGGAACACTGAAGCTTTCTTT.

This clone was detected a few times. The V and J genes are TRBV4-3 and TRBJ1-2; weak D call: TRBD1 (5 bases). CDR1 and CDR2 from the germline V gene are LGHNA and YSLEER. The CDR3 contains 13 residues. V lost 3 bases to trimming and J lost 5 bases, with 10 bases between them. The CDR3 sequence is CASSQASGYGYTF. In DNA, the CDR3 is TGCGCCAGCAGCCAGGCTTCAGGGTATGGCTACACCTTC.

In DNA form, the CDR3 reads TGTGCCAGCAGCGAAGGACTAGCGGGAAGTAGTACGCAGTATTTT. Translated: CASSEGLAGSSTQYF. The rearrangement links TRBV7-2 to TRBJ2-3, with TRBD2 matching 12 bases. Looked up from germline, CDR1 is SGHTA and CDR2 is FQGNSA. This CDR3 comprises 15 residues. V trimming: 5 bases; J trimming: 8 bases; junction bases outside the gene matches: 8.

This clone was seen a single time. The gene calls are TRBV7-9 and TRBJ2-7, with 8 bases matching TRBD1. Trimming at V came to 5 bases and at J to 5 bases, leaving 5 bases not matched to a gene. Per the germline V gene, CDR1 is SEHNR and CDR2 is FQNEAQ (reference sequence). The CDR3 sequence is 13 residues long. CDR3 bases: TGTGCCAGCAGCCCGACAGGGGTCCACGAGCAGTACTTC. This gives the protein CASSPTGVHEQYF.

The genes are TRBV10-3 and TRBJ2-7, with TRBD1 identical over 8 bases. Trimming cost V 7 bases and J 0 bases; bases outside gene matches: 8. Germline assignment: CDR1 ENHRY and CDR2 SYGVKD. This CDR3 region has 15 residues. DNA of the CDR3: TGTGCCATCATGACCGGGACAGGCTTCTCCTACGAGCAGTACTTC. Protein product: CAIMTGTGFSYEQYF.

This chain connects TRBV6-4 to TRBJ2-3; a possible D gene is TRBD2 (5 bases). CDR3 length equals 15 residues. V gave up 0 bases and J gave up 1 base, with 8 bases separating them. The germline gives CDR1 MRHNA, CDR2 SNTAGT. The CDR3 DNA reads TGTGCCAGCAGTGACTCGGGTAGCGGCACAGATACGCAGTATTTT. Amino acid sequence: CASSDSGSGTDTQYF.

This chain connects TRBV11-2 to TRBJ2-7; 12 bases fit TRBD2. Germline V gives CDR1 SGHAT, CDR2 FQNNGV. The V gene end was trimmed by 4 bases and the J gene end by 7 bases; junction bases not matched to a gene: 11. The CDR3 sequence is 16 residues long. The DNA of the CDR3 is TGTGCCAGCAGCTCCCGCTCGGGACTAGCGGGCGGGGAGCAGTACTTC. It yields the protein CASSSRSGLAGGEQYF.

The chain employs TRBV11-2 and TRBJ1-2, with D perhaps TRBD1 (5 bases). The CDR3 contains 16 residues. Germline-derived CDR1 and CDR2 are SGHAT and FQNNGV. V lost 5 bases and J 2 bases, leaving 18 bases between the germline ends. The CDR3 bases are TGTGCCAGCAGCCCATCCCCCTTCGACAGCAACTATGGCTACACCTTC. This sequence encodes CASSPSPFDSNYGYTF.

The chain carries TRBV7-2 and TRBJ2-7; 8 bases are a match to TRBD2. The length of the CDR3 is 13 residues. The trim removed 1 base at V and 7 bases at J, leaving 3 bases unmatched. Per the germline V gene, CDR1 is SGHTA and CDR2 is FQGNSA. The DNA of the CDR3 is TGTGCCAGCAGCTTAGGGACTAGCCGTGAGCAGTACTTC. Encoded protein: CASSLGTSREQYF.

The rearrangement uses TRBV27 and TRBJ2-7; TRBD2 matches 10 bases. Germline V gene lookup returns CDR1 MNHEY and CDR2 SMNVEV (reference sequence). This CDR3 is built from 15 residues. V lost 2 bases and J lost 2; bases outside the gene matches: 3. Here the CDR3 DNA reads TGTGCCAGCAGTTTAAAACTAGCGGGAACCTACGAGCAGTACTTC. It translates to CASSLKLAGTYEQYF.